This T cell receptor (beta chain) is from a study of cytomegalovirus exposure and HLA in healthy donors. This CDR3 region has 15 residues. V was shortened by 6 bases and J by 8 bases, with 21 bases between the two germline ends. Germline-derived CDR1 and CDR2 are KGHSH and LQKENI. Worth noting for this clone: Its antigen is not known.

Overall study findings and caveats: An Asian-associated ancestry cluster reportedly showed fewer N-insertions than the roughly 700-donor mean in a later analysis.

Use of 60 Vbeta and 13 Jbeta primers characterized the PCR. The data were produced by immunoSEQ multiplex PCR, yet TCRdb's version contains in-frame clones alone and is incomplete. In the table there are 130,000 or so clones, around 79% of which are singletons. The sequence derives from a woman in her thirties or forties in good health and CMV-seronegative. This chain connects TRBV18 to TRBJ2-3; the D gene is possibly TRBD2 (6 bases). Sequencing was done on a sample of PBMCs. In nucleotides, the CDR3 is TGTGCCAGCTCCCGCGCGGGGACCACAGATGGTACGCAGTATTTT. The encoded protein is CASSRAGTTDGTQYF.